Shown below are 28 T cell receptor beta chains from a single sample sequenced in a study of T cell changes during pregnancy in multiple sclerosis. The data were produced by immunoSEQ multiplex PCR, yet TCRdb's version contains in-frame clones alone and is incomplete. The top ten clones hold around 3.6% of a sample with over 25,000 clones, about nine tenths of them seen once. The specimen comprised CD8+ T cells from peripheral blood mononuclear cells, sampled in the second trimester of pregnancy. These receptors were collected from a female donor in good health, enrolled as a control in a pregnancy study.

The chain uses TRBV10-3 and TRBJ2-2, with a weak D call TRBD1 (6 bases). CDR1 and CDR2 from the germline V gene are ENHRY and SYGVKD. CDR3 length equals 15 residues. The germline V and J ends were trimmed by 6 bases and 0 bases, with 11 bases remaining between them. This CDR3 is CAIRTGNANTGELFF. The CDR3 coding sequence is TGTGCCATCAGAACAGGGAACGCGAACACCGGGGAGCTGTTTTTT.

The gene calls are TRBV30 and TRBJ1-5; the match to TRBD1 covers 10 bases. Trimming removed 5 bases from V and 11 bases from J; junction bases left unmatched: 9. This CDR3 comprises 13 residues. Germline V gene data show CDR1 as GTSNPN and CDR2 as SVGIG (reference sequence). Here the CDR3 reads CAWGTGAGRAQHF. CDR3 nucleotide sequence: TGTGCCTGGGGGACAGGGGCCGGTCGGGCCCAGCATTTT.

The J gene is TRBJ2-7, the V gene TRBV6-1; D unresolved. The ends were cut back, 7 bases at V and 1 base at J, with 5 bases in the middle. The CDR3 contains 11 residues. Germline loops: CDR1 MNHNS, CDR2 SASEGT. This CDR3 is CASTTSYEQYF. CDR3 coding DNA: TGTGCCAGCACCACATCCTACGAGCAGTACTTC.

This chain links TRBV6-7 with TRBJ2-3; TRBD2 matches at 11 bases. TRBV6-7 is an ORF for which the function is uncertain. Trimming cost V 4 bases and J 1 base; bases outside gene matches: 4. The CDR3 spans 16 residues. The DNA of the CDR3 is TGTGCCAGCAGTTCTATACTAGCGGGGGGCACAGATACGCAGTATTTT. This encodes CASSSILAGGTDTQYF.

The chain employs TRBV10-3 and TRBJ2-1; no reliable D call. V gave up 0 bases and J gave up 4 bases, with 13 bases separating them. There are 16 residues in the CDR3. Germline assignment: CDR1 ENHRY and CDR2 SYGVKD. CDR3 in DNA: TGTGCCATCAGTGAGTCATCTGGCGGAAAGTACAATGAGCAGTTCTTC. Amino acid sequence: CAISESSGGKYNEQFF.

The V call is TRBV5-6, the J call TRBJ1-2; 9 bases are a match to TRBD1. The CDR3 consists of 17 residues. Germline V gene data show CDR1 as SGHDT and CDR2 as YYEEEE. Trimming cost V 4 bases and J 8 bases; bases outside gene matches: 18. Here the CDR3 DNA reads TGTGCCAGCAGCACCTTCGGGACAGGGAGTGATCTCTGGGGCTACACCTTC. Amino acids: CASSTFGTGSDLWGYTF.

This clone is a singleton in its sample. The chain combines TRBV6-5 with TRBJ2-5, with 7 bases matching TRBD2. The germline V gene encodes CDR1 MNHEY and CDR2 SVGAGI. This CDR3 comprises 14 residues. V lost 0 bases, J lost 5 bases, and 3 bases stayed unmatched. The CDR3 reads CASSYSWGGETQYF. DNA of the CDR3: TGTGCCAGCAGTTACTCGTGGGGGGGGGAGACCCAGTACTTC.

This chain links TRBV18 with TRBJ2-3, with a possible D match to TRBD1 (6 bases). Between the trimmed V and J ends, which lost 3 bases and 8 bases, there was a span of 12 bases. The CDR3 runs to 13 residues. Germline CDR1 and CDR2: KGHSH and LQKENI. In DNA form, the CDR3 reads TGTGCCAGCTCACCGAACAGGGTCGGTACGCAGTATTTT. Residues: CASSPNRVGTQYF.

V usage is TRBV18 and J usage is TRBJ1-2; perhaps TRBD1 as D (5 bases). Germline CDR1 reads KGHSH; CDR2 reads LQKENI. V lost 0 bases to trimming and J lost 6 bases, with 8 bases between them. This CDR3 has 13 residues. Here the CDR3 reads CASSPPVQDGYTF. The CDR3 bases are TGTGCCAGCTCACCACCGGTACAGGATGGCTACACCTTC.

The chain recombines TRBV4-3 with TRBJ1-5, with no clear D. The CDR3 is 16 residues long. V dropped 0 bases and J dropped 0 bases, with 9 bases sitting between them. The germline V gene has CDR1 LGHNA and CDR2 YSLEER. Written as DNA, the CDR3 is TGCGCCAGCAGCCAAGATTATCACAATAGCAATCAGCCCCAGCATTTT. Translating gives CASSQDYHNSNQPQHF.

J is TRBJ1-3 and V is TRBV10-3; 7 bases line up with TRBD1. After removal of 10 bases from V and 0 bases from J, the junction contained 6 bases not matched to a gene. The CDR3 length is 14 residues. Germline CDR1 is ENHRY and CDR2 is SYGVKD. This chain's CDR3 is CASGQETSGNTIYF. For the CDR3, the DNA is TGTGCCAGCGGACAGGAGACCTCTGGAAACACCATATATTTT.

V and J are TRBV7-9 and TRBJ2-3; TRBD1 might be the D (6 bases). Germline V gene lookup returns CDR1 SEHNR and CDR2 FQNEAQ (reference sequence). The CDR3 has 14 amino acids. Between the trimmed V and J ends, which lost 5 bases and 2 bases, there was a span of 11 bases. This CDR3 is CASSQDSLTDTQYF. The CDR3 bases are TGTGCCAGCAGCCAGGACAGTCTCACAGATACGCAGTATTTT.

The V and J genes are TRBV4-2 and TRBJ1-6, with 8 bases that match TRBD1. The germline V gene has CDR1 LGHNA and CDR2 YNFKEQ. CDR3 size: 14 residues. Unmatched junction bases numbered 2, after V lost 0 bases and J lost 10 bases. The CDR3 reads CASSQETGASPLHF. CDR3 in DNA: TGTGCCAGCAGCCAAGAGACAGGGGCATCACCCCTCCACTTT.

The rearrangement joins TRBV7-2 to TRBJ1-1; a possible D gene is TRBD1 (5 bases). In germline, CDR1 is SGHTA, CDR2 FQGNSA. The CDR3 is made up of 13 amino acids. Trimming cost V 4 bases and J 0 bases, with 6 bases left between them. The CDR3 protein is CASSSQVNTEAFF. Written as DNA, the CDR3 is TGTGCCAGCAGCTCACAGGTGAACACTGAAGCTTTCTTT.

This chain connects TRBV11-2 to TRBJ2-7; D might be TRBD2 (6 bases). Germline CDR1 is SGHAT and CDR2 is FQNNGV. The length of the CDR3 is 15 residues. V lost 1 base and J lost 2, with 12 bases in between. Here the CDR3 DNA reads TGTGCCAGCAGCTTAGGGCCGGGGGAGACCTACGAGCAGTACTTC. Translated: CASSLGPGETYEQYF.

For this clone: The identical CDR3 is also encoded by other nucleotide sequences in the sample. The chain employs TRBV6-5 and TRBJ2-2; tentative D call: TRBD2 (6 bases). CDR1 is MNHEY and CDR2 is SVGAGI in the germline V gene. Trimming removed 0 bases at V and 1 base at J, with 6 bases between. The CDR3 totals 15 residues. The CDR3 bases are TGTGCCAGCAGTTACTCCGGGGGGAACACCGGGGAGCTGTTTTTT. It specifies CASSYSGGNTGELFF.

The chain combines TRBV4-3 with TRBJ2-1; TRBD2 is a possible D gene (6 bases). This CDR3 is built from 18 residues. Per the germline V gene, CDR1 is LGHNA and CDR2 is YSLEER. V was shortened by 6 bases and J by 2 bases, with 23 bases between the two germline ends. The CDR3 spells CASSPYDPRGSPYNEQFF. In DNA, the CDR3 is TGCGCCAGCAGTCCCTACGATCCCCGGGGGAGCCCCTACAATGAGCAGTTCTTC.

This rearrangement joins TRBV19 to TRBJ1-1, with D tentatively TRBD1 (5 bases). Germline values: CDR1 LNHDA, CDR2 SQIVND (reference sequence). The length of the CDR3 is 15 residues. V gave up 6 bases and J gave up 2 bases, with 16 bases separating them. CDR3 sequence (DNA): TGTGCCAGTAGCGAAAAGGGGTTACTAAACACTGAAGCTTTCTTT. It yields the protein CASSEKGLLNTEAFF. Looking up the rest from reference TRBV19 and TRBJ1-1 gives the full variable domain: DGGITQSPKYLFRKEGQNVTLSCEQNLNHDAMYWYRQDPGQGLRLIYYSQIVNDFQKGDIAEGYSVSREKKESFPLTVTSAQKNPTAFYLCASSEKGLLNTEAFFGQGTRLTVV.

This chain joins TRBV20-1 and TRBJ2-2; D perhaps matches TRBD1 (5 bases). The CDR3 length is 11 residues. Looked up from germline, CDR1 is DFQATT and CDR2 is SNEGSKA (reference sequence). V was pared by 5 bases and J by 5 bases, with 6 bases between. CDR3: CSASGTGELFF. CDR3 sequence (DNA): TGCAGTGCTTCAGGGACCGGGGAGCTGTTTTTT.

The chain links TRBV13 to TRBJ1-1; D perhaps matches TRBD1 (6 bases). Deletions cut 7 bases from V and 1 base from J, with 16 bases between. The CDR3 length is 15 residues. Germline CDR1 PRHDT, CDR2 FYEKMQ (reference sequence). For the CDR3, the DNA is TGTGCCAGCACCTACTTCGGGGGGCAGAACACTGAAGCTTTCTTT. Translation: CASTYFGGQNTEAFF.

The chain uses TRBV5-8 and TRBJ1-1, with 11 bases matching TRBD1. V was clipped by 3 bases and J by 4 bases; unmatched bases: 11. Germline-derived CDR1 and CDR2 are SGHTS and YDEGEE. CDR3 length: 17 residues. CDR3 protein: CASSSAGTGGVGTEAFF. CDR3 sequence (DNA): TGTGCCAGCAGCTCAGCCGGGACAGGGGGAGTCGGCACTGAAGCTTTCTTT.

CDR3 DNA: TGTGCCAGCAGCTTTCCCCCGGGGACATCCCTAGGGGATGGCTACACCTTC. This translates into CASSFPPGTSLGDGYTF. This sequence joins TRBV4-2 and TRBJ1-2; the D gene is possibly TRBD1 (6 bases). This CDR3 has 17 residues. Germline V gives CDR1 LGHNA, CDR2 YNFKEQ. Deletions cut 5 bases from V and 6 bases from J, with 25 bases between.

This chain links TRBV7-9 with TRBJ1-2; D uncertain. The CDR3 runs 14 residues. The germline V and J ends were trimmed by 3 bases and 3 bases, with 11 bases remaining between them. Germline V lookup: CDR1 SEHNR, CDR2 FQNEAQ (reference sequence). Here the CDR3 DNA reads TGTGCCAGCAGCTTTCTCGAGGGCCACTATGGCTACACCTTC. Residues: CASSFLEGHYGYTF. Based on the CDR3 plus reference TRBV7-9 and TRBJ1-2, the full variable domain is DTGVSQNPRHKITKRGQNVTFRCDPISEHNRLYWYRQTLGQGPEFLTYFQNEAQLEKSRLLSDRFSAERPKGSFSTLEIQRTEQGDSAMYLCASSFLEGHYGYTFGSGTRLTVV.

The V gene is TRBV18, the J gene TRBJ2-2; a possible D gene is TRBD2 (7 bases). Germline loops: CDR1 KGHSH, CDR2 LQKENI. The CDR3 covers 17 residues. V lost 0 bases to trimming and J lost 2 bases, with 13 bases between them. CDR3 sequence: CASSPPSAGANTGELFF. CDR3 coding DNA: TGTGCCAGCTCACCACCGTCGGCGGGGGCAAACACCGGGGAGCTGTTTTTT.

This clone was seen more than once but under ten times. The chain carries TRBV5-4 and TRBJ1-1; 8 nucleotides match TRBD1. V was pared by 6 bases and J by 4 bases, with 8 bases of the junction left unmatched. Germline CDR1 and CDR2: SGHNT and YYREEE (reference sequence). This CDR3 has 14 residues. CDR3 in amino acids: CASILDRGSTEAFF. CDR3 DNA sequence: TGTGCCAGCATCCTAGACAGGGGTTCCACTGAAGCTTTCTTT. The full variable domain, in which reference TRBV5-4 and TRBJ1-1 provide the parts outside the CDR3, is ETGVTQSPTHLIKTRGQQVTLRCSSQSGHNTVSWYQQALGQGPQFIFQYYREEENGRGNFPPRFSGLQFPNYSSELNVNALELDDSALYLCASILDRGSTEAFFGQGTRLTVV.

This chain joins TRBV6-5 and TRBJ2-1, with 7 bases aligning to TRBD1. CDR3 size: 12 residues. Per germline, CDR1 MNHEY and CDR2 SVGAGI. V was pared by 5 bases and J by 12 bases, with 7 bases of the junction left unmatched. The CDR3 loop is CASSPDRVGQFF. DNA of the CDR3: TGTGCCAGCAGTCCAGACAGGGTGGGGCAGTTCTTC.

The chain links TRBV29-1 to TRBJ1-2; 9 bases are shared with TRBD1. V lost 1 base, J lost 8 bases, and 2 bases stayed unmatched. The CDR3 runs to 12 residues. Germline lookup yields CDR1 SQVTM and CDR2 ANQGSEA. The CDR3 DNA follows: TGCAGCGTTGAAGGGACAGGGGCGGGCTACACCTTC. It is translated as CSVEGTGAGYTF. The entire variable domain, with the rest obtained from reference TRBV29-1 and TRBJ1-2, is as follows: SAVISQKPSRDICQRGTSLTIQCQVDSQVTMMFWYRQQPGQSLTLIATANQGSEATYESGFVIDKFPISRPNLTFSTLTVSNMSPEDSSIYLCSVEGTGAGYTFGSGTRLTVV.

For the CDR3, the DNA is TGTGCCAGCAGTGAACTAGGGGACAGAACCTACGAGCAGTACTTC. It is translated as CASSELGDRTYEQYF. The chain employs TRBV25-1 and TRBJ2-7, with 7 bases lining up with TRBD1. J gave up 2 bases and V 2 bases, and 6 bases lay outside the gene matches. The CDR3 has 15 residues. Per the germline V gene, CDR1 is MGHDK and CDR2 is SYGVNS.